This TCR beta chain was found in a study of OX40 agonist ivuxolimab in advanced cancers. Study details: Averaging 60 years in age, with a range of about 20 to 90, the cohort was 65% to 90% male.

Using immunoSEQ multiplex PCR, the repertoire was profiled, and TCRdb retains in-frame clones only, with some absent. The sample contains 75,000 to 100,000 clones, under 90% of which appear only once. CDR1 and CDR2 (germline): MNHEY, SVGAGI. The CDR3 extends over 15 amino acids. This TCR was recovered from an adult with an advanced solid tumor such as melanoma, head and neck, liver or kidney cancer. The V and J genes are TRBV6-5 and TRBJ2-5; 9 nucleotides match TRBD2. The closer fit of TRBJ2-7 to the DNA end suggests the J call may be wrong. Sequences were derived from CD4+ or CD8+ T cells sorted from blood, sampled in a trial of the OX40 agonist ivuxolimab. The chain's CDR3 is CASSYSTSGTYEQYF. DNA of the CDR3: TGTGCCAGCAGTTACTCGACTAGCGGTACCTACGAGCAGTACTTC.